These T cell receptor beta chains were read from a single sample in a study of cytomegalovirus exposure and HLA in healthy donors. The data were produced by immunoSEQ multiplex PCR, yet TCRdb's version contains in-frame clones alone and is incomplete. Of 140,000 to 150,000 clones listed, around 70% are singletons. Sequenced sample: PBMCs. The receptors were sampled from a woman in her sixties or seventies in good health and CMV-seropositive. Each CDR3 is given without its conserved first and last residue. Each record gives: V gene, J gene, CDR3 protein.

TRBV5-1	TRBJ2-5	ASSELSAGTQY
TRBV2	TRBJ1-4	ASSELWAGEKLF
TRBV7-9	TRBJ1-1	ASSPGQGDTEAF
TRBV18	TRBJ2-2	ASSFGTGELF
TRBV18	TRBJ1-1	ASSPPTPPGAF
TRBV5-1	TRBJ2-5	ASSLAETGDETQY
TRBV7-2	TRBJ2-6	ASSLHSSGANVLT
TRBV5-4	TRBJ2-1	ASSGRLAGADEQF
TRBV5-1	TRBJ2-1	ASSLNGLAGVINEQF
TRBV19	TRBJ1-2	ASSMDRGTYGYT
TRBV18	TRBJ2-2	ASSPVLSNTGELF
TRBV2	TRBJ1-4	ASTLGGTGNEKLF
TRBV5-4	TRBJ2-6	ASSRSASGANVLT
TRBV10-3	TRBJ1-4	AISQTGEKLF
TRBV11-2	TRBJ2-5	ASSATGQRGTETQY
TRBV27	TRBJ1-5	ASRGSGGASLLSNQPQH
TRBV11-2	TRBJ1-1	ASSPAGGYTEAF
TRBV2	TRBJ1-2	ASQGVGGYT
TRBV5-4	TRBJ2-7	ASSSTGFHEQY
TRBV7-2	TRBJ1-3	ASSFSGGSSGNTIY
TRBV9	TRBJ2-2	ASSAETGSYTGELF
TRBV15	TRBJ2-5	ATSRDRWEETQY
TRBV6-1	TRBJ1-5	ASTGNSNQPQH
TRBV11-2	TRBJ2-6	ASSLQESGANVLT
TRBV6-6	TRBJ2-3	ASSSPKAGITDTQY
TRBV11-3	TRBJ2-1	ASSPGTFLVGNEQF
TRBV25-1	TRBJ1-2	ASSAFRGGAEGYT
TRBV28	TRBJ1-4	ASSGGTVGSREKLF
TRBV9	TRBJ2-2	ASSQTSGTSSRELF
TRBV2	TRBJ2-1	ASSQELAGDNEQF
TRBV6-4	TRBJ1-1	ASSAGGANTEAF
TRBV29-1	TRBJ1-2	SVEKRGPDYGYT
TRBV28	TRBJ2-3	ASSLSGLAGADTQY
TRBV15	TRBJ2-7	ATSRPGLAGTYEQY
TRBV15	TRBJ1-4	ATSRGGGADEKLF
TRBV2	TRBJ2-1	ASTARTSWSYNEQF
TRBV4-2	TRBJ2-4	ASSQGGTGDTKNIQY
TRBV5-4	TRBJ2-4	ASSLGDTYLAKNIQY
TRBV27	TRBJ2-1	ASSLSPFRRATYNEQF
TRBV13	TRBJ1-5	ASSSRDQPQH
TRBV5-5	TRBJ1-1	ASSLDRAYTEAF
TRBV2	TRBJ1-5	ASSGTGGNQPQH